This T cell receptor beta chain appears in the sequencing data of a study (dated by TCRdb to about 2015). Turning to the overall study: The study examined whether tumor-infiltrating Tregs in breast cancer are drawn from blood Tregs or arise in situ by conversion from other CD4+ T cell subsets.

There are 14 amino acids in the CDR3, from cysteine to phenylalanine inclusive. The sequence is cut down to CDR3 DNA, 42 bases in frame from base 1. Reading the germline V gene (reference sequence) gives CDR1 SSHAT and CDR2 FNYEAQ. At the junction V is shortened by 3 bases and J by 6 bases, with 12 bases in between. This clonotype was seen more than once but under ten times. Its antigen is unknown. Base-call qualities are not available, and no considerably larger clone is one nucleotide away. Full-length TCR variable regions were amplified by 5' RACE PCR with constant-region reverse primers, and semi-nested PCR with Nested Universal Primer A was subsequently performed. The ReliaPrep RNA Cell Miniprep System was used to extract total RNA, which was then reverse transcribed into 5'RACE-ready cDNA with the SMARTer RACE 5'/3' Kit. Multiplex adaptors were used to barcode full-length TCR alpha and beta libraries, and the barcoded libraries were sequenced on an Illumina MiSeq. As for the original processing: For each of nine subset-tissue groups, sequencing data from the five patients were pooled, and the groups were compared by unsupervised clustering of TCR gene usage. The Morisita-Horn index was used to calculate repertoire similarity, with shared sequences weighted by how much each contributed to each repertoire. TCRdb reworked the public reads: Q25 trimming with fastp, MiXCR clone assembly, productive beta chains retained. Under each unique CDR3 protein, matching rows form one entry showing the most common genes and DNA. TCRdb assigned the V and J calls; the authors' analysis was not used. Within this sample are about 32,000 distinct CDR3 sequences, with 24% of them counted one time only. Approximately 4.3% of the sample rests with the top ten.

Study-wide findings and limitations: The TCR gene usage of tumor memory CD4+ T cells clustered together with blood and lymph node memory CD4+ cells and with lymph node naive CD4+ cells. The validation in the larger cohort was limited to a single TCR beta V-J rearrangement instead of whole repertoires. The greatest overlap of tumor-infiltrating Treg TCR alpha and beta sequences was observed with tumor naive CD4+ T cells, followed by blood naive CD4+ T cells.

The memory CD4+ T cell population was isolated based on a CD4+CD45RO+CD25- phenotype. Tregs, naive and memory CD4+ T cells from tumor, blood and ipsilateral draining lymph nodes of five breast cancer patients underwent full-length TCR alpha and beta sequencing. Ficoll density gradient centrifugation was used to isolate mononuclear cells from lymph nodes or from approximately 50 ml of peripheral blood. Sorted cell populations were confirmed by FACS to exceed 90% purity. Source material: memory CD4+ T cells sorted from blood. The label giving this sample's cell subset or site can be read as: memory CD4+ T cells, CD4+CD45RO+CD25-. This receptor was obtained from a female donor with breast cancer. The chain was built from TRBV7-7 and TRBJ2-1, with the D segment identity uncertain. DNA sequence: TGTGCCAGCAGCTTGGCGTTAAGCCCCAATGAGCAGTTCTTC. Translation gives CASSLALSPNEQFF.